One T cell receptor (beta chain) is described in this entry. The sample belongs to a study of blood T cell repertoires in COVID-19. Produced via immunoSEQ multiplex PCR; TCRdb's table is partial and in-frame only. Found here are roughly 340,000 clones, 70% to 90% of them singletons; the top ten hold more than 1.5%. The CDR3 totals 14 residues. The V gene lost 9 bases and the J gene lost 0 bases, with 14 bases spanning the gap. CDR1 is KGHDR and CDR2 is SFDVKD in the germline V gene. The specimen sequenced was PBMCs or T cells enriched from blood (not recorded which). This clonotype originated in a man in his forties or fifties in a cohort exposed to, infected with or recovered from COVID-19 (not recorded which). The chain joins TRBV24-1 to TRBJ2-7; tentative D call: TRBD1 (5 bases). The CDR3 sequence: CATLGGATSYEQYF. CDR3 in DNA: TGTGCCACCTTAGGTGGGGCCACCTCCTACGAGCAGTACTTC.